Presented here are 13 T cell receptor beta chains from one specimen sequenced in a study of blood T cell repertoires in COVID-19. Profiled with immunoSEQ multiplex PCR; TCRdb holds only in-frame clones, not every one. The sample records fewer than 200,000 clones, 65% to 90% being singletons. The source material was peripheral blood. Source of these receptors: a man aged 45 to 65 with active or convalescent COVID-19.

The J gene is TRBJ1-1, the V gene TRBV4-2, with D hard to call. The CDR3 is 16 amino acids. V lost 1 base, J lost 0 bases, and 12 bases lay in between. The V gene's germline CDR1 is LGHNA and CDR2 YNFKEQ. The CDR3 spells CASSQAHSGLNTEAFF. The DNA for the CDR3 is TGTGCCAGCAGCCAAGCGCATTCCGGGTTGAACACTGAAGCTTTCTTT.

The chain joins TRBV5-1 to TRBJ2-2; D is perhaps TRBD1 (8 bases). CDR3 length: 16 amino acids. Germline V gene sequence: CDR1 SGHRS, CDR2 YFSETQ. With 2 bases removed from V and 0 bases from J, the gap between germline ends came to 11 bases. The CDR3 DNA reads as TGCGCCAGCAGCTTAACAGGGGGGGCGAACACCGGGGAGCTGTTTTTT. Translating gives CASSLTGGANTGELFF. Using reference TRBV5-1 and TRBJ2-2 for the parts outside the CDR3, the full variable domain is KAGVTQTPRYLIKTRGQQVTLSCSPISGHRSVSWYQQTPGQGLQFLFEYFSETQRNKGNFPGRFSGRQFSNSRSEMNVSTLELGDSALYLCASSLTGGANTGELFFGEGSRLTVL.

This chain joins TRBV7-2 and TRBJ1-4, with 8 positions matching TRBD1. This CDR3 spans 17 amino acids. The germline gives CDR1 SGHTA, CDR2 FQGNSA. V was pared by 5 bases and J by 5 bases, with 13 bases of the junction left unmatched. CDR3 in amino acids: CASSTRWTGLGNEKLFF. In DNA form, the CDR3 reads TGTGCCAGCAGCACCAGATGGACAGGGCTGGGGAATGAAAAACTGTTTTTT.

V usage is TRBV5-1 and J usage is TRBJ2-5; TRBD2 is a possible D gene (7 bases). CDR1 SGHRS and CDR2 YFSETQ come from the germline V gene. The CDR3 consists of 15 residues. The V end lost 1 base, the J end lost 1 base, and 11 bases lay between the germline ends. The CDR3 here is CASSLTGGPQETQYF. For the CDR3, the DNA is TGCGCCAGCAGCTTGACCGGGGGGCCCCAAGAGACCCAGTACTTC.

The chain carries TRBV5-6 and TRBJ2-1; 7 bases agree with TRBD2. Per germline, CDR1 SGHDT and CDR2 YYEEEE. The CDR3 totals 17 residues. V was clipped by 0 bases and J by 7 bases; unmatched bases: 13. The CDR3 nucleotides read TGTGCCAGCAGCTTGGTACGGTTGGGACTACCAGGAAATGAGCAGTTCTTC. Its translation is CASSLVRLGLPGNEQFF.

CDR3 residues: CASSRRDRDAYEQYF. The DNA of the CDR3 is TGCGCCAGCAGCCGCCGGGACAGGGACGCCTACGAGCAGTACTTC. This chain links TRBV4-1 with TRBJ2-7, with 9 nucleotides matching TRBD1. The CDR3 is 15 amino acids. With 4 bases clipped from V and 2 bases from J, the junction kept 6 bases outside the gene matches. The germline V gene has CDR1 MGHRA and CDR2 YSYEKL.

The sample holds a few counts of this clone. This chain joins TRBV28 and TRBJ2-1; D is undetermined. Per the germline V gene, CDR1 is MDHEN and CDR2 is SYDVKM. CDR3 length: 12 residues. The germline V and J ends were trimmed by 4 bases and 6 bases, with 7 bases remaining between them. In DNA, the CDR3 is TGTGCCAGCAGTTCCTCGCGCAATGAGCAGTTCTTC. This translates into CASSSSRNEQFF.

The chain combines TRBV4-2 with TRBJ1-3; D call uncertain. The CDR3 runs 17 residues. The germline V and J ends were trimmed by 5 bases and 2 bases, with 19 bases remaining between them. Germline V CDR1 and CDR2: LGHNA, YNFKEQ. In DNA, the CDR3 is TGTGCCAGCAGCGCCTCGAACGTCCTACCCACTGGAAACACCATATATTTT. Translated, it gives CASSASNVLPTGNTIYF.

The chain carries TRBV3-1 (or the pseudogene TRBV3-2) and TRBJ1-5; TRBD1 matches 7 bases. The CDR3 consists of 20 residues. Germline V gives CDR1 LGHDT, CDR2 YNNKEL (reference sequence). V was clipped by 3 bases and J by 2 bases; unmatched bases: 19. This CDR3 reads CASSQSGTARDLSGNQPQHF. CDR3 DNA: TGTGCCAGCAGCCAGTCCGGGACAGCAAGGGACCTAAGCGGCAATCAGCCCCAGCATTTT.

This clone has more than one count but fewer than ten. The chain couples TRBV19 to TRBJ1-6; 7 positions match TRBD1. Germline values: CDR1 LNHDA, CDR2 SQIVND (reference sequence). This CDR3 spans 15 amino acids. V shed 7 bases, J shed 7 bases, and the junction held 10 bases outside the gene matches. CDR3 bases: TGTGCCAGTAAGAGGGGGCAGGGGGTAAATTCACCCCTCCACTTT. It is translated as CASKRGQGVNSPLHF.

The chain is built from TRBV5-1 and TRBJ2-2; D might be TRBD1 (6 bases). This CDR3 spans 15 amino acids. The germline V gene encodes CDR1 SGHRS and CDR2 YFSETQ. V dropped 4 bases and J dropped 0 bases, with 10 bases sitting between them. DNA of the CDR3: TGCGCCAGCAGCCCAGGACAGTCGAACACCGGGGAGCTGTTTTTT. Translation: CASSPGQSNTGELFF.

This chain uses TRBV11-3 with TRBJ2-6; 7 bases are shared with TRBD1. Germline V gene data show CDR1 as SGHNT and CDR2 as YENEEA. The CDR3 is 16 residues long. The V segment lost 5 bases and the J segment 1 base; nucleotides outside the gene matches: 5. CDR3 DNA sequence: TGTGCCAGCAGCGACCGACAGGGATCTGGGGCCAACGTCCTGACTTTC. Translating it yields CASSDRQGSGANVLTF. The full variable domain, completed using reference TRBV11-3 and TRBJ2-6, is EAGVVQSPRYKIIEKKQPVAFWCNPISGHNTLYWYLQNLGQGPELLIRYENEEAVDDSQLPKDRFSAERLKGVDSTLKIQPAELGDSAVYLCASSDRQGSGANVLTFGAGSRLTVL.

V is TRBV11-2 and J is TRBJ2-1; TRBD1 aligns across 7 bases. J lost 6 bases, V lost 1 base, and 0 bases had no gene match. CDR3 length: 13 amino acids. From germline, CDR1 is SGHAT and CDR2 FQNNGV. The CDR3 loop reads CASSLAGGNEQFF. CDR3 DNA sequence: TGTGCCAGCAGCTTAGCAGGGGGCAATGAGCAGTTCTTC.